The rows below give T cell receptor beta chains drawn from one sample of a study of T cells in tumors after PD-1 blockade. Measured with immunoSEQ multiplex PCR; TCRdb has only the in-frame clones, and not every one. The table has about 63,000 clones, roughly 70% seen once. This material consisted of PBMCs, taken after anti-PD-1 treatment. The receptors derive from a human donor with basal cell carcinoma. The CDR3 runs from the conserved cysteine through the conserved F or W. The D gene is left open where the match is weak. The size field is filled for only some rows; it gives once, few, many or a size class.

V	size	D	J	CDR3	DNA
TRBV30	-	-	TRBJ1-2	CAFPDNYGYTF	TGTGCCTTTCCTGACAACTATGGCTACACCTTC
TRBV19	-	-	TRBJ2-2	CASSLMGRGQTGELFF	TGTGCCAGTAGCCTAATGGGTAGGGGCCAAACCGGGGAGCTGTTTTTT
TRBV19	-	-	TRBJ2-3	CASRTAFSTDTQYF	TGTGCCAGCCGGACAGCCTTTAGCACAGATACGCAGTATTTT
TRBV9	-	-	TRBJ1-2	CASSVGEDYGYTF	TGTGCCAGCAGCGTGGGGGAGGACTATGGCTACACCTTC
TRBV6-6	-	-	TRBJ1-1	CASSYGGENTEAFF	TGTGCCAGCAGTTACGGAGGAGAGAACACTGAAGCTTTCTTT
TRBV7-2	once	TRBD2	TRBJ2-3	CASSSGGAGDTQYF	TGTGCCAGCAGCTCCGGGGGGGCCGGCGATACGCAGTATTTT
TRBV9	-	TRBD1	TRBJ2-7	CASSSSRRTGGPSEQYF	TGTGCCAGCAGCTCTAGTAGAAGGACAGGGGGCCCCTCCGAGCAGTACTTC
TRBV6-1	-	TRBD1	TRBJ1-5	CASSEDRGSFGPQHF	TGTGCCAGCAGTGAGGACAGGGGAAGTTTTGGGCCCCAGCATTTT
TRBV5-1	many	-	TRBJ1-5	CASSLDSGSNQPQHF	TGCGCCAGCAGCTTGGATTCGGGGAGCAATCAGCCCCAGCATTTT
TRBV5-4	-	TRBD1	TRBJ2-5	CASSLPNRGQETQYF	TGTGCCAGCAGCTTGCCGAACAGGGGACAAGAGACCCAGTACTTC
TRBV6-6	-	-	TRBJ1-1	CASSYERGWTEAFF	TGTGCCAGCAGTTACGAGCGGGGGTGGACTGAAGCTTTCTTT
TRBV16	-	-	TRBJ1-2	CASSVTAQGRYTF	TGTGCCAGCAGCGTCACAGCACAGGGTCGCTACACCTTC
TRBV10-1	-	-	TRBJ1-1	CASSEVGVTEAFF	TGCGCCAGCAGTGAGGTCGGGGTCACTGAAGCTTTCTTT
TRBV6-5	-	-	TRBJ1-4	CASSYKDREKLFF	TGTGCCAGCAGTTACAAGGACAGAGAAAAACTGTTTTTT
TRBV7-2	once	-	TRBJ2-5	CASSLVEETQYF	TGTGCCAGCAGCCTGGTAGAAGAGACCCAGTACTTC
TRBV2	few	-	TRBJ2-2	CASTINRVNTGELFF	TGTGCCAGCACAATTAACAGGGTGAACACCGGGGAGCTGTTTTTT
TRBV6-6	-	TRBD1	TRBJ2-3	CASTKRTGNADTQYF	TGTGCCAGCACTAAAAGGACAGGGAATGCAGATACGCAGTATTTT
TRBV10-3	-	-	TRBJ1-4	CAITASPDEKLFF	TGTGCCATCACGGCCTCACCGGATGAAAAACTGTTTTTT
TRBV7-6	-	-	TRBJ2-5	CASSLADETQYF	TGTGCCAGCAGCTTAGCGGACGAGACCCAGTACTTC
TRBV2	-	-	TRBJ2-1	CASKGRVASYNEQFF	TGTGCCAGCAAGGGGCGGGTCGCCTCCTACAATGAGCAGTTCTTC
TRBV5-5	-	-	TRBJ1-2	CASSHDGDYGYTF	TGTGCCAGCAGCCACGACGGAGACTATGGCTACACCTTC
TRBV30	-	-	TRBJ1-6	CAWSRLGQLASPLHF	TGTGCCTGGAGCCGACTTGGGCAGCTCGCCAGCCCCCTCCACTTT
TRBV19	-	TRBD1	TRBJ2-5	CASSIHGTRDRGVQETQYF	TGTGCCAGTAGTATCCACGGGACCCGGGACAGGGGTGTCCAAGAGACCCAGTACTTC
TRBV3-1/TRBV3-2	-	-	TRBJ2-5	CASSQDFRGAGETQYF	TGTGCCAGCAGCCAAGATTTCAGAGGGGCCGGAGAGACCCAGTACTTC
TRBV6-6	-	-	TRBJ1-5	CASSTIGIPSNQPQHF	TGTGCCAGCAGTACAATAGGGATCCCTAGCAATCAGCCCCAGCATTTT
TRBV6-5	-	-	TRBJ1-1	CASSWGRDPEAFF	TGTGCCAGCAGTTGGGGCAGGGACCCTGAAGCTTTCTTT
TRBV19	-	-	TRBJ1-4	CASSIAQGSNEKLFF	TGTGCCAGTAGTATAGCACAGGGATCTAATGAAAAACTGTTTTTT
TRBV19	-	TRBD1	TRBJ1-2	CASNSGQGDGYTF	TGTGCCAGTAATTCAGGACAGGGGGATGGCTACACCTTC
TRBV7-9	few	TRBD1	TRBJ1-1	CASSLMRQGEAFF	TGTGCCAGCAGCTTAATGAGACAGGGTGAAGCTTTCTTT
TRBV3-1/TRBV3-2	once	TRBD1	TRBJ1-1	CASSLWTGGANTEAFF	TGTGCCAGCAGCCTATGGACAGGGGGCGCGAATACTGAAGCTTTCTTT
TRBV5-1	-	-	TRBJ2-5	CASSLGENQETQYF	TGCGCCAGCAGCTTGGGAGAAAACCAAGAGACCCAGTACTTC
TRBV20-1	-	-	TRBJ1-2	CSAYTNYGYTF	TGCAGTGCCTACACTAACTATGGCTACACCTTC
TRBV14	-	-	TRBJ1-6	CASSKVGGLGSPLHF	TGTGCCAGCAGCAAAGTGGGGGGGCTCGGTTCACCCCTCCACTTT
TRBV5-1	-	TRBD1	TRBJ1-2	CASSFDREGGYTF	TGCGCCAGCAGCTTCGACAGGGAGGGCGGCTACACCTTC
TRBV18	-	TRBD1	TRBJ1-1	CASSPDRESTEAFF	TGTGCCAGCTCACCGGACAGGGAGTCGACTGAAGCTTTCTTT
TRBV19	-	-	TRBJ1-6	CASSASDAFSPLHF	TGTGCCAGTAGTGCTTCTGATGCGTTTTCACCCCTCCACTTT
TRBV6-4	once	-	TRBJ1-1	CASSERRGAEAFF	TGTGCCAGCAGTGAAAGGAGGGGGGCGGAAGCTTTCTTT
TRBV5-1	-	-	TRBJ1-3	CASSLDGSSGNTIYF	TGCGCCAGCAGCTTGGACGGTAGCTCTGGAAACACCATATATTTT
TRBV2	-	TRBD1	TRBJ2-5	CASRYRTGGRETQYF	TGTGCCAGCAGATATCGGACAGGGGGCAGGGAGACCCAGTACTTC
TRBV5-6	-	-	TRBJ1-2	CASSWGLDGDVYGYTF	TGTGCCAGCAGCTGGGGCCTTGACGGGGATGTCTATGGCTACACCTTC
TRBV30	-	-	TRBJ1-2	CAWSDRYYGYTF	TGTGCCTGGTCCGACAGATACTATGGCTACACCTTC
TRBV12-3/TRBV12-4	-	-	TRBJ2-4	CASSPAKNIQYF	TGTGCCAGCAGTCCGGCTAAAAACATTCAGTACTTC
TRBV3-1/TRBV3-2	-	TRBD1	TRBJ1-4	CASSQDFGTGYGGNEKLFF	TGTGCCAGCAGCCAAGATTTTGGGACAGGGTACGGTGGTAATGAAAAACTGTTTTTT
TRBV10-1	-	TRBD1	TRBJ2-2	CASSGTGTGNTGELFF	TGCGCCAGCAGTGGCACCGGGACAGGGAACACCGGGGAGCTGTTTTTT
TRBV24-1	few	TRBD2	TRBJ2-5	CATSEGTSARETQYF	TGTGCCACCAGTGAGGGGACTAGCGCTAGAGAGACCCAGTACTTC